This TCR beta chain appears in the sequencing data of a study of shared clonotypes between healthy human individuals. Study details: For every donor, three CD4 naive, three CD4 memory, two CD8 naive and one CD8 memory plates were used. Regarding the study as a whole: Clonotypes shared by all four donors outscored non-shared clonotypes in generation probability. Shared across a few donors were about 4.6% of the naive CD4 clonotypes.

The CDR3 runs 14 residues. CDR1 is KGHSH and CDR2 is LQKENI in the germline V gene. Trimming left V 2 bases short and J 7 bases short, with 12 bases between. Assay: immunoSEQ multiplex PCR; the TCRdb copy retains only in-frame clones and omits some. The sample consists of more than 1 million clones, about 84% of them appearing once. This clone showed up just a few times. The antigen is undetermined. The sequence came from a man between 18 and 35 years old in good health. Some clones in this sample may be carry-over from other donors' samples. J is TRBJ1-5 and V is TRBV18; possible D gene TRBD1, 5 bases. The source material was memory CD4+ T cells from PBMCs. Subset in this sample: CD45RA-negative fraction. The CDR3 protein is CASSPDSIHQPQHF. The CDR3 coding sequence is TGTGCCAGCTCACCAGACAGTATCCACCAGCCCCAGCATTTT.